Here is one TCR beta chain with its context. The entry originates in a study of glioma-infiltrating T cells after dendritic cell vaccination. This CDR3 is 15 amino acids long. With 1 base clipped from V and 2 bases from J, the junction kept 2 bases outside the gene matches. Germline values: CDR1 SGHTA, CDR2 FQGNSA. The time point was: after dendritic cell vaccination, including at tumor progression/relapse. Isocitrate dehydrogenase mutation was absent in all glioblastoma patients. Profiling relied on immunoSEQ multiplex PCR, and the TCRdb table lists in-frame clones only, not all of them. The table includes about 50,000 clones, about 91% detected once.

The J gene is TRBJ2-1, the V gene TRBV7-2; TRBD1 matches 7 bases. The TCR sequence derives from a human donor with glioblastoma. The sample was blood, taken after dendritic cell vaccination. The CDR3 DNA is TGTGCCAGCAGCTTAGAACAGGGGACCTACAATGAGCAGTTCTTC. Translation gives CASSLEQGTYNEQFF.